This T cell receptor (beta chain) was retrieved from a study of blood T cell repertoires in COVID-19. With 4 bases clipped from V and 0 bases from J, the junction kept 3 bases outside the gene matches. This CDR3 region has 16 residues. Germline CDR1 reads LNHDA; CDR2 reads SQIVND (reference sequence). TCRdb keeps only in-frame clones here, not all; method: immunoSEQ multiplex PCR. The top ten clones hold approximately 16% of a sample with 160,000 or so clones, 65% to 90% of them seen once. The V and J genes are TRBV19 and TRBJ1-6; 7 positions agree with TRBD1. Source material: PBMCs or T cells enriched from blood (not recorded which). This receptor was taken from a man in his fifties who had recovered from COVID-19. CDR3 DNA: TGTGCCAGTAGTAAAGGACAGGTCTCCTATAATTCACCCCTCCACTTT. Encoded protein: CASSKGQVSYNSPLHF. Variable domain in full (rest from reference TRBV19 and TRBJ1-6): DGGITQSPKYLFRKEGQNVTLSCEQNLNHDAMYWYRQDPGQGLRLIYYSQIVNDFQKGDIAEGYSVSREKKESFPLTVTSAQKNPTAFYLCASSKGQVSYNSPLHFGNGTRLTVT.